This T cell receptor beta chain was captured in a study of control samples from healthy donors and cancer patients. The CDR3 has 12 amino acids. Germline CDR1 SGHDN, CDR2 FVKESK. V shed 9 bases and J shed 14 bases, with 19 bases lying between them. Sequencing was performed with immunoSEQ multiplex PCR; in TCRdb, only in-frame clones are kept and a portion is missing. The sample shows about 94,000 clones, 90% of them seen only once. This clone showed up just a few times. The sequenced sample consisted of blood. The receptor was isolated from a woman aged 18-29 years in good health. This chain links TRBV14 with TRBJ1-4; D may be TRBD1 (5 bases). CDR3 loop: CASNYRGDRLFF. The CDR3 nucleotides are TGTGCCAGTAATTATAGGGGAGACCGGCTGTTTTTT. Full variable domain (remainder filled in from reference TRBV14 and TRBJ1-4): EAGVTQFPSHSVIEKGQTVTLRCDPISGHDNLYWYRRVMGKEIKFLLHFVKESKQDESGMPNNRFLAERTGGTYSTLKVQPAELEDSGVYFCASNYRGDRLFFGSGTQLSVL.